These 16 T cell receptor beta chains were sequenced from one sample in a study of T-cell reconstitution after alpha-beta-depleted transplantation in children. As it was prepared, the TCRbeta library received unique molecular identifiers. TCRdb used MiXCR to reprocess the PCR reads, holding one entry per CDR3 protein. The sample contains 550,000 to 800,000 distinct CDR3 sequences, around 13% of which appear only once. Material: PBMCs, obtained before TCRalphabeta/CD19-depleted stem cell transplant. These receptors came from a girl aged 2 to 10 with congenital amegakaryocytic thrombocytopenia, due to receive a stem cell transplant.

In its sample, this clonotype was seen a few times. CDR3 region: CASSLAGRYSAMGYF. In DNA form, the CDR3 reads TGTGCCAGCAGCTTGGCAGGCAGGTACTCCGCAATGGGGTACTTC. The chain combines TRBV11-2 with TRBJ2-5, with unresolved D. V was pared by 3 bases and J by 13 bases, with 24 bases between. The CDR3 loop spans 15 amino acids. Germline V gene sequence: CDR1 SGHAT, CDR2 FQNNGV.

The chain is built from TRBV18 and TRBJ2-7, with D possibly TRBD2 on 6 matching bases. CDR3 length equals 15 residues. Trimming pared 2 bases from V and 6 bases from J, leaving 17 bases between. The germline V gene encodes CDR1 KGHSH and CDR2 LQKENI. Here the CDR3 DNA reads TGTGCCAGCTCACCAGGAGGGACGGATCGCCCCGAGCAGTACTTC. It translates to CASSPGGTDRPEQYF.

This clonotype was picked up many times. Here the CDR3 DNA reads TGCAGCGTTGACAGACGACTAGTGGGGGGGTACAATGAGCAGTTCTTC. As protein: CSVDRRLVGGYNEQFF. This chain joins TRBV29-1 and TRBJ2-1; 7 nucleotides match TRBD2. The ends lost 3 bases at V and 4 bases at J; junction bases unmatched: 12. Per germline, CDR1 SQVTM and CDR2 ANQGSEA. This CDR3 has 16 amino acids.

This clonotype showed up just a few times. The chain links TRBV6-2 or TRBV6-3 to TRBJ2-1; 15 bases line up with TRBD2. Germline loops: CDR1 MNHEY, CDR2 SVGEGT. The CDR3 is 20 residues long. Trimming took 2 bases from V and 7 from J; bases not matched to a gene: 15. CDR3: CASSYGGLAGGAGTRNEQFF. DNA for the CDR3: TGTGCCAGCAGTTACGGAGGACTAGCGGGGGGGGCGGGTACAAGGAATGAGCAGTTCTTC.

This clonotype was recorded many times. This sequence joins TRBV20-1 and TRBJ1-5; tentative D call: TRBD1 (5 bases). Germline V gene lookup returns CDR1 DFQATT and CDR2 SNEGSKA (reference sequence). Deletions cut 5 bases from V and 5 bases from J, with 13 bases between. The CDR3 sequence is 13 residues long. In DNA form, the CDR3 reads TGCAGTGCTGCTACAGGAGGGGATCAGCCCCAGCATTTT. Encoded protein: CSAATGGDQPQHF.

The chain couples TRBV11-2 to TRBJ2-1; possibly TRBD1 for D (6 bases). The length of the CDR3 is 16 residues. Germline V gene sequence: CDR1 SGHAT, CDR2 FQNNGV. The ends were cut back, 5 bases at V and 8 bases at J, with 22 bases in the middle. CDR3 DNA sequence: TGTGCCAGCAGCCCTCGTTTACAGGGCCCTCACTATGAGCAGTTCTTC. This encodes CASSPRLQGPHYEQFF. Based on the CDR3 plus reference TRBV11-2 and TRBJ2-1, the full variable domain is EAGVAQSPRYKIIEKRQSVAFWCNPISGHATLYWYQQILGQGPKLLIQFQNNGVVDDSQLPKDRFSAERLKGVDSTLKIQPAKLEDSAVYLCASSPRLQGPHYEQFFGPGTRLTVL.

Only a few counts were recorded for this clonotype. The J gene is TRBJ2-1, the V gene TRBV9; 7 bases fit TRBD2. Germline V CDR1 and CDR2: SGDLS, YYNGEE. Trimming cost V 4 bases and J 2 bases; bases outside gene matches: 9. This CDR3 is 16 amino acids long. The CDR3 DNA reads TGTGCCAGCAGCCAGGGCGGGAGCCGGACCTACAATGAGCAGTTCTTC. It translates to CASSQGGSRTYNEQFF.

Only a few counts were recorded for this clonotype. The chain is built from TRBV6-1 and TRBJ2-1, with a possible D match to TRBD2 (6 bases). This CDR3 has 13 residues. From germline, CDR1 is MNHNS and CDR2 SASEGT. Trimming left V 7 bases short and J 3 bases short, with 10 bases between. The CDR3 spells CASTTRSYNEQFF. The CDR3 coding sequence is TGTGCCAGCACGACTAGGAGCTACAATGAGCAGTTCTTC.

This clonotype was seen at least ten times. At one boundary the junction diverges from the germline segment, which might be a read error. The chain has TRBV25-1 and TRBJ2-3, with 9 positions matching TRBD2. Per the germline V gene, CDR1 is MGHDK and CDR2 is SYGVNS. CDR3 length equals 17 residues. CDR3 sequence: CASTEGRTSDTTDTQYF. The CDR3 coding sequence is TGTGCCAGCACTGAAGGAAGGACTAGCGATACCACAGATACGCAGTATTTT.

The chain uses TRBV27 and TRBJ2-3, with TRBD2 matching over 12 bases. The CDR3 extends over 17 amino acids. The V and J ends lost 1 base and 6 bases, in that order; junction bases with no gene match: 8. CDR1 MNHEY and CDR2 SMNVEV come from the germline V gene (reference sequence). In DNA form, the CDR3 reads TGTGCCAGCAGTTTATTGCTAGCGGGAGGGCCTGTGGATACGCAGTATTTT. Its protein product is CASSLLLAGGPVDTQYF.

In its sample, this clonotype was seen many times. This chain connects TRBV5-1 to TRBJ2-1, with D perhaps TRBD2 (6 bases). The V gene's germline CDR1 is SGHRS and CDR2 YFSETQ. Trimming took off 3 bases at V and 6 bases at J, with 16 bases between the two ends. This CDR3 comprises 15 residues. The CDR3 DNA reads as TGCGCCAGCAGCTATAGGGACTTTGACTCCAATGAGCAGTTCTTC. This encodes CASSYRDFDSNEQFF.

This clonotype was recorded at least ten times. The chain couples TRBV28 to TRBJ1-4; no clear D gene. The V gene lost 2 bases and the J gene lost 8 bases, with 12 bases spanning the gap. Germline V gene lookup returns CDR1 MDHEN and CDR2 SYDVKM. The CDR3 runs to 14 residues. In DNA form, the CDR3 reads TGTGCCAGCAGTTTAACCGACGTCACAGAAAAACTGTTTTTT. Amino acid sequence: CASSLTDVTEKLFF.

This chain links TRBV5-1 with TRBJ2-1, with 12 bases lining up with TRBD2. From germline, CDR1 is SGHRS and CDR2 YFSETQ. V shed 7 bases and J 6 bases; nucleotides not matched to a gene: 2. The CDR3 has 13 residues. The CDR3 region has the DNA TGCGCCAGCGCTAGCGGGAGGGTCAATGAGCAGTTCTTC. This translates into CASASGRVNEQFF.

The chain uses TRBV5-1 and TRBJ1-3; TRBD1 might be the D (6 bases). V was pared by 3 bases and J by 0 bases, with 25 bases between. The germline V gene has CDR1 SGHRS and CDR2 YFSETQ. The CDR3 is 20 amino acids. CDR3 amino acids: CASSSTKFGTTTSSGNTIYF. In nucleotides, the CDR3 is TGCGCCAGCAGCTCAACAAAGTTCGGGACAACTACCAGCTCTGGAAACACCATATATTTT. Full variable domain (outside the CDR3, taken from reference TRBV5-1 and TRBJ1-3): KAGVTQTPRYLIKTRGQQVTLSCSPISGHRSVSWYQQTPGQGLQFLFEYFSETQRNKGNFPGRFSGRQFSNSRSEMNVSTLELGDSALYLCASSSTKFGTTTSSGNTIYFGEGSWLTVV.

This clonotype showed up just a few times. This chain uses TRBV12-3 or TRBV12-4 with TRBJ2-7, with unresolved D. Trimming shortened V by 7 bases and J by 5 bases, and 18 bases separated the two germline ends. This CDR3 has 14 residues. Here the CDR3 reads CASKLKALVNEQYF. DNA for the CDR3: TGTGCCAGCAAACTCAAAGCGTTGGTTAACGAGCAGTACTTC.

About this clonotype itself: One base away lies a much larger clone, so this may be a sequencing read error. No DNA is shown, since the ends of the CDR3 on it are uncertain; the CDR3 is the one TCRdb lists. The chain joins TRBV29-1 to TRBJ2-5; the table names TRBD2, a call not compared with the DNA. CDR1 is SQVTM, CDR2 ANQGSEA, per germline. From its first to its last residue, the CDR3 has 14 amino acids. CDR3 in amino acids: CSVAFGTTQETQCF.